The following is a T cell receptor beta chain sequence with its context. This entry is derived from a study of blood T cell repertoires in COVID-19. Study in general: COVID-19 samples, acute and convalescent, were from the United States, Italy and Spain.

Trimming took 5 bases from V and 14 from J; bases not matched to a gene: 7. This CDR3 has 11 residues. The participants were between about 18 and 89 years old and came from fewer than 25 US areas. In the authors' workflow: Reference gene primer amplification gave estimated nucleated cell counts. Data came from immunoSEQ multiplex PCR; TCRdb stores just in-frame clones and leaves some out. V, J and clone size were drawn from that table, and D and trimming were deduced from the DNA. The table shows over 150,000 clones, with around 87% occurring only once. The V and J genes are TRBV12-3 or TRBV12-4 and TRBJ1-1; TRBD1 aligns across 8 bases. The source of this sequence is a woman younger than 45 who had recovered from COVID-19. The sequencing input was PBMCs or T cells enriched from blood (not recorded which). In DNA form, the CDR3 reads TGTGCCAGCAGTACTACAGGGGGAGGGTTCTTT. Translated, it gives CASSTTGGGFF.